The 17 T cell receptor beta chains given below trace back to one sample, sequenced in a study of shared clonotypes between healthy human individuals. Some clones are missing from TCRdb's copy, which holds only in-frame ones; the method was immunoSEQ multiplex PCR. The table has some 2 million clones, just under 95% seen once; the top ten hold 0.85% to 1.2%. Positively selected for CCR7, the CD45RO-negative cells used as naive CD8 cells excluded terminally differentiated effector memory CD45RA+ cells. Sequenced input: naive CD8+ T cells sorted from blood. The receptor source for this set is a man aged 18 to 35 in good health.

The chain is built from TRBV6-5 and TRBJ2-3; D perhaps matches TRBD1 (6 bases). The CDR3 contains 15 residues. Germline-derived CDR1 and CDR2 are MNHEY and SVGAGI. V was pared by 3 bases and J by 3 bases, with 13 bases between. This chain's CDR3 is CASSYERGGTDTQYF. The CDR3 DNA reads as TGTGCCAGCAGTTATGAGCGAGGGGGTACAGATACGCAGTATTTT.

CDR3 loop: CASSPIGTGLGEQYF. In DNA, the CDR3 is TGCGCCAGCAGCCCTATCGGGACAGGCTTGGGCGAGCAGTACTTC. V gene TRBV4-1 combines with J gene TRBJ2-7; 8 bases line up with TRBD1. This CDR3 is built from 15 residues. Trimming at V came to 4 bases and at J to 6 bases, leaving 11 bases not matched to a gene. CDR1 and CDR2 (germline): MGHRA, YSYEKL.

As to this clone: The germline gene is not matched at one end of the junction; a read error may be the cause. V usage is TRBV7-7 and J usage is TRBJ2-3, with D perhaps TRBD2 (6 bases). CDR3 length: 14 amino acids. In germline, CDR1 is SSHAT, CDR2 FNYEAQ (reference sequence). The CDR3 DNA reads as TGTGCTAGCAGCTTAGAGGCGGGGTCAGATACGCAGTATTTT. Translating gives CASSLEAGSDTQYF.

J is TRBJ2-1 and V is TRBV4-1; D not certain. The germline V and J ends were trimmed by 6 bases and 0 bases, with 12 bases remaining between them. Looked up from germline, CDR1 is MGHRA and CDR2 is YSYEKL. The CDR3 is 15 amino acids. Written as DNA, the CDR3 is TGCGCCAGCAGAGAATACGACCGCTCCTACAATGAGCAGTTCTTC. Residues: CASREYDRSYNEQFF.

The rearrangement links TRBV28 to TRBJ1-2, with D perhaps TRBD1 (6 bases). CDR3 length: 15 residues. Germline assignment: CDR1 MDHEN and CDR2 SYDVKM. The V and J ends lost 5 bases and 4 bases respectively, with 17 bases between them. The CDR3 DNA is TGTGCCAGCAGTCCCCCCGGTTCAGGGGTCTATGGCTACACCTTC. It specifies CASSPPGSGVYGYTF.

The chain couples TRBV25-1 to TRBJ1-2; D is ambiguous. Between the trimmed V and J ends, which lost 3 bases and 6 bases, there was a span of 11 bases. CDR3 length: 13 amino acids. CDR1 and CDR2 from the germline V gene are MGHDK and SYGVNS. The CDR3 here is CASSDRAFDGYTF. The CDR3 nucleotides are TGTGCCAGCAGTGATCGGGCTTTCGATGGCTACACCTTC.

The V call is TRBV4-1, the J call TRBJ2-4; TRBD2 aligns across 16 bases. The CDR3 has 18 amino acids. The ends lost 4 bases at V and 9 bases at J; junction bases unmatched: 12. Per the germline V gene, CDR1 is MGHRA and CDR2 is YSYEKL. This CDR3 is CASSPPGTSGREMGIQYF. As DNA, the CDR3 is TGCGCCAGCAGCCCTCCCGGGACTAGCGGGAGGGAAATGGGCATTCAGTACTTC.

This clone came up once. The rearrangement links TRBV27 to TRBJ1-2; 7 positions match TRBD1. Germline CDR1 is MNHEY and CDR2 is SMNVEV (reference sequence). Trimming cost V 0 bases and J 3 bases; bases outside gene matches: 4. The CDR3 extends over 15 amino acids. The CDR3 nucleotides are TGTGCCAGCAGTTTATCCGCCGGACAGGACTATGGCTACACCTTC. Protein: CASSLSAGQDYGYTF.

The rearrangement links TRBV7-8 to TRBJ2-6; D is uncertain. V was clipped by 4 bases and J by 1 base, with 11 bases between them. The CDR3 contains 16 residues. Per the germline V gene, CDR1 is SGHVS and CDR2 is FQNEAQ. CDR3 amino acids: CASSSRTESGANVLTF. The CDR3 region has the DNA TGTGCCAGCAGCTCCCGGACGGAATCTGGGGCCAACGTCCTGACTTTC.

Concerning this clone: Within the sample, other DNA sequences also encode this same CDR3. The chain is built from TRBV27 and TRBJ2-2, with a tentative D call TRBD2 (5 bases). The germline CDR1 and CDR2 sequences are MNHEY and SMNVEV (reference sequence). There are 14 residues in the CDR3. V was cut by 0 bases and J by 5 bases, with 7 bases left in between. The CDR3 spells CASSLSSGTGELFF. In nucleotides, the CDR3 is TGTGCCAGCAGTTTATCTTCGGGAACCGGGGAGCTGTTTTTT.

The CDR3 spells CASSPGTGLSRNNQPQHF. CDR3 DNA sequence: TGTGCCAGCAGCCCCGGGACAGGATTATCGAGGAACAATCAGCCCCAGCATTTT. The chain couples TRBV11-3 to TRBJ1-5, with 8 nucleotides matching TRBD1. V shed 5 bases, J shed 3 bases, and the junction held 15 bases outside the gene matches. The germline V gene has CDR1 SGHNT and CDR2 YENEEA. This CDR3 comprises 18 residues.

The rearrangement links TRBV30 to TRBJ2-5; TRBD2 might be the D (7 bases). The CDR3 consists of 14 residues. Between the trimmed V and J ends, which lost 0 bases and 6 bases, there was a span of 14 bases. Per germline, CDR1 GTSNPN and CDR2 SVGIG (reference sequence). The CDR3 loop reads CAWSVRGGSKTQYF. CDR3 DNA sequence: TGTGCCTGGAGTGTAAGGGGGGGTTCCAAGACCCAGTACTTC.

The J gene is TRBJ2-5, the V gene TRBV13; TRBD2 matches 12 bases. V lost 5 bases to trimming and J lost 1 base; unmatched junction nucleotides: 5. The CDR3 sequence is 16 residues long. CDR1 and CDR2 (germline): PRHDT, FYEKMQ (reference sequence). The CDR3 protein is CASSEWGLAGQETQYF. The CDR3 DNA follows: TGTGCCAGCAGCGAGTGGGGACTAGCGGGCCAAGAGACCCAGTACTTC.

Only one count was recorded for this clone. CDR3 residues: CASSPGLASNTGELFF. CDR3 coding DNA: TGTGCCAGCAGCCCGGGACTAGCATCGAACACCGGGGAGCTGTTTTTT. The rearrangement joins TRBV7-9 to TRBJ2-2, with 9 positions matching TRBD2. Trimming removed 5 bases from V and 0 bases from J; junction bases left unmatched: 4. Germline V gives CDR1 SEHNR, CDR2 FQNEAQ (reference sequence). There are 16 residues in the CDR3.

The V gene is TRBV7-9, the J gene TRBJ2-1; 15 bases match TRBD2. V lost 2 bases and J lost 5; bases outside the gene matches: 7. CDR1 SEHNR and CDR2 FQNEAQ come from the germline V gene (reference sequence). The CDR3 is 18 amino acids. CDR3 loop: CASSLTGLAGGMNNEQFF. DNA of the CDR3: TGTGCCAGCAGCTTAACGGGACTAGCGGGGGGTATGAACAATGAGCAGTTCTTC.

The chain uses TRBV28 and TRBJ2-5; 10 nucleotides line up with TRBD2. The CDR3 extends over 16 amino acids. Per germline, CDR1 MDHEN and CDR2 SYDVKM. Trimming removed 5 bases from V and 5 bases from J; junction bases left unmatched: 11. This CDR3 reads CASSLTLAGVEETQYF. The CDR3 region has the DNA TGTGCCAGCAGTCTTACCCTAGCGGGGGTTGAGGAGACCCAGTACTTC.

The V call is TRBV7-9, the J call TRBJ2-7; D unresolved. The CDR3 is 13 amino acids. V was pared by 4 bases and J by 1 base, with 8 bases between. Germline V lookup: CDR1 SEHNR, CDR2 FQNEAQ (reference sequence). The CDR3 is CASSSLPSYEQYF. CDR3 in DNA: TGTGCCAGCAGCTCTTTACCATCCTACGAGCAGTACTTC.